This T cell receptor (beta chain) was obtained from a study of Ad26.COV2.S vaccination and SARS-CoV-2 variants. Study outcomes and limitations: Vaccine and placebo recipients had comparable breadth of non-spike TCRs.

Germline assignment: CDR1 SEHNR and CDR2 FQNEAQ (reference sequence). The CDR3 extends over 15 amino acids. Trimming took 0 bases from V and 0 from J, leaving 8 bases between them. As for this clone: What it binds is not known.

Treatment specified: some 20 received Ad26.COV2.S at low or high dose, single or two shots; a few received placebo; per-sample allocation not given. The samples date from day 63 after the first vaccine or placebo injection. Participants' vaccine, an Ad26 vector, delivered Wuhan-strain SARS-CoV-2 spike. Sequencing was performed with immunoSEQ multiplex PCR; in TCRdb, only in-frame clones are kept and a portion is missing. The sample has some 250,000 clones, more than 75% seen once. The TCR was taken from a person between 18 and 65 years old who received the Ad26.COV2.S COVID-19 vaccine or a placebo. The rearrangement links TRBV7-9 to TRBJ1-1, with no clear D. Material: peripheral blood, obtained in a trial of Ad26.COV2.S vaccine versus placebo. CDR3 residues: CASSLAIGMNTEAFF. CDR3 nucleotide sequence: TGTGCCAGCAGCTTAGCGATCGGGATGAACACTGAAGCTTTCTTT.